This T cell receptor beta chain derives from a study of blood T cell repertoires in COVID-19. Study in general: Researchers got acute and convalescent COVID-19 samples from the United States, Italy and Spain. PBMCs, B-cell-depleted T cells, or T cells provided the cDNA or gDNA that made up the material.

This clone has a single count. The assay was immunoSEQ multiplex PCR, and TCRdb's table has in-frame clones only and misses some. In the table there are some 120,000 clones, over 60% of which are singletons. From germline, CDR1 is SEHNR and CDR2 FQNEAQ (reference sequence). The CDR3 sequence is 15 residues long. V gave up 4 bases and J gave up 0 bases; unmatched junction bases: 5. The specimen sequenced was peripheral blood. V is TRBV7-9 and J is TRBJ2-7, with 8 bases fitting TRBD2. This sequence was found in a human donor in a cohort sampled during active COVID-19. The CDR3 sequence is CASSYSGASSYEQYF. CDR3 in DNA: TGTGCCAGCAGCTATAGCGGGGCGAGCTCCTACGAGCAGTACTTC.